This record looks at one T cell receptor (beta chain) sequence and its context. With 0 bases removed from V and 1 base from J, the gap between germline ends came to 9 bases. The CDR3 is 14 amino acids. The germline V gene encodes CDR1 DFQATT and CDR2 SNEGSKA (reference sequence). Using a J-beta primer mix together with a sample-barcoded 5' primer, a second PCR was run for roughly 7 to 11 cycles. TCRdb redid the calling of the 5' RACE reads with MiXCR, one entry per CDR3 protein. Among about 670,000 distinct CDR3 sequences listed, roughly two fifths were seen once. The data stem from a study of blood T cells in healthy people across ages.

The rearrangement uses TRBV20-1 and TRBJ2-5; no clear D. Sequencing was carried out using blood. This TCR derives from an elderly man in good health. The CDR3 DNA follows: TGCAGTGCTAGAGATGGACGAGTCCAAGAGACCCAGTACTTC. Amino acids: CSARDGRVQETQYF.